The clone carrying this T cell receptor beta chain was detected only a few times. The antigen remains undetermined. TCRdb reprocessed the reads with MiXCR, giving one entry per CDR3 protein. Here the sample spans approximately 990,000 distinct CDR3 sequences, around 32% being singletons. This entry belongs to a study of T cell repertoires in cytomegalovirus infection. The overall study: As its CMV epitopes, the study selected recently identified HLA-C-restricted and well-studied HLA-B-restricted targets. CMV infection plus the matching HLA type was flagged by public TCR beta signatures. Study findings and constraints: Cumulative frequency of public TCR beta families picked out carriers of CMV plus the relevant HLA. HLA-C-restricted TCR beta clonotypes specific for CMV led the ex vivo response.

The germline V gene encodes CDR1 ENHRY and CDR2 SYGVKD. Between the trimmed V and J ends, which lost 0 bases and 8 bases, there was a span of 12 bases. This CDR3 comprises 14 residues. The chain recombines TRBV10-3 with TRBJ2-3; D is uncertain. The clonotype comes from a human donor in good health (CMV status not recorded). Some clones in this sample may be carry-over from other donors' samples. This sample comprised cultured CD8+ T cells from PBMCs, obtained from culture after CMV antigen stimulation. CDR3 nucleotides: TGTGCCATCAGTGAGTCGAACACCGGAGTTACGCAGTATTTT. It codes for CAISESNTGVTQYF.